Here is one T cell receptor (beta chain) with its context. Its antigen is unknown. This entry comes from a study of vaccination and CD4 T cells after COVID-19. Treatment indicated: approximately 9-day PBMC culture with coronavirus spike peptide pools or control peptides (ViraFEST assay). V lost 4 bases, J lost 0 bases, and 18 bases lay in between. Germline CDR1 is LGHNA and CDR2 is YSLEER. The CDR3 loop spans 18 amino acids. The Oncomine TCR Beta short-read assay was applied to DNA of cultured CD4+ T cells. TCRdb re-called the PCR reads through MiXCR, storing one row per CDR3 protein. The profile shows 10,000 to 15,000 distinct CDR3 sequences, about 56% of them singletons.

This rearrangement joins TRBV4-3 to TRBJ1-4; D is undetermined. The origin of this receptor is a human donor who had recovered from COVID-19. Sequenced input: CD4+ T cells from blood, cultured in vitro. As DNA, the CDR3 is TGCGCCAGCAGCCTCGATCGGGCAGGTGCTTCAACTAATGAAAAACTGTTTTTT. It encodes CASSLDRAGASTNEKLFF.